The present TCR beta chain was sequenced within a study of PD-L1 blockade in urothelial cancer. Across the whole study: Twenty-five of the 29 patients were men with bladder-origin urothelial cancer. Patients had received 0 to 3 prior chemotherapy regimens. Samples came from 3 weeks, at the second dose, and 6 weeks into treatment. Across blood samples, T cells had a median count of 141,255.

V lost 4 bases, J lost 4 bases, and 18 bases lay in between. The CDR3 contains 15 residues. Germline V gene sequence: CDR1 SGHNT, CDR2 YYREEE (reference sequence). Method: immunoSEQ multiplex PCR; TCRdb's copy keeps in-frame clones and lacks some. The table shows tens of thousands of clones, with about 82% occurring only once. Time point reported: pretreatment peripheral blood. The sequence was obtained from a man aged 35 to 55 with urothelial cancer. The rearrangement links TRBV5-4 to TRBJ2-7, with a weak D call TRBD2 (6 bases). Sequencing used PBMCs, obtained around atezolizumab (anti-PD-L1) treatment. DNA of the CDR3: TGTGCCAGCAGCCCCGGAGGAGGGAGGAAATACGAGCAGTACTTC. Its protein is CASSPGGGRKYEQYF.